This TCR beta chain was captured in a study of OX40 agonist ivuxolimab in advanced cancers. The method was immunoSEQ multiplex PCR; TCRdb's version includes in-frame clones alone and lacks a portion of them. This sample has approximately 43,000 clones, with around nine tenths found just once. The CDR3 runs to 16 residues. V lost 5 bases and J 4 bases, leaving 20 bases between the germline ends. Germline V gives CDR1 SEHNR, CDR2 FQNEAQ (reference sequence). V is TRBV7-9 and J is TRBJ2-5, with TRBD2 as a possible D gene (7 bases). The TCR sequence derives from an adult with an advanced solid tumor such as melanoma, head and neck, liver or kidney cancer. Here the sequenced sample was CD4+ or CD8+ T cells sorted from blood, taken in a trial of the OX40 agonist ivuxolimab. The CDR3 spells CASSPLNGGRGETQYF. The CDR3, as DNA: TGTGCCAGCAGCCCCCTCAACGGGGGGCGCGGAGAGACCCAGTACTTC.